This entry concerns a single T cell receptor (beta chain). The record originates from a study of beta chain features in type 1 diabetes. Study information: In age, gender and cell yields, patients were similar to healthy donors.

Reverse transcription of all isolated RNA meant that expressed TCRB transcripts were sequenced. Here immunoSEQ multiplex PCR was the method, and the copy in TCRdb shows in-frame clones only, minus some. The sample lists about 140,000 clones, over 8% occurring once. J lost 4 bases, V lost 7 bases, and 4 bases had no gene match. The V gene's germline CDR1 is SNHLY and CDR2 FYNNEI. This CDR3 is built from 15 residues. The chain couples TRBV2 to TRBJ2-5, with 15 bases that match TRBD2. This receptor was identified in a woman aged 40 to 50 in good health. Input material: central memory CD4+ T cells from blood. DNA of the CDR3: TGTGCCAGCACTGGGACTAGCGGGGGGATAGAGACCCAGTACTTC. Amino acid sequence: CASTGTSGGIETQYF.